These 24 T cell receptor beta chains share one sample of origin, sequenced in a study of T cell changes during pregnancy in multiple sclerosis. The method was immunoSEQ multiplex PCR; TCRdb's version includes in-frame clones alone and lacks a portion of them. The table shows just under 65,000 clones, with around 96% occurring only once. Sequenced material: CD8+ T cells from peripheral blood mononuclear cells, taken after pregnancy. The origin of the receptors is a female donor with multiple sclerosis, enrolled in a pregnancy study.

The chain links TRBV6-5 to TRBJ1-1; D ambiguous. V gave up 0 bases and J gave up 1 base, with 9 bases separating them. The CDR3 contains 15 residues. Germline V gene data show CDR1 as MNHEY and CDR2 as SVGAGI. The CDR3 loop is CASSYSVAENTEAFF. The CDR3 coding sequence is TGTGCCAGCAGTTACTCGGTGGCAGAGAACACTGAAGCTTTCTTT.

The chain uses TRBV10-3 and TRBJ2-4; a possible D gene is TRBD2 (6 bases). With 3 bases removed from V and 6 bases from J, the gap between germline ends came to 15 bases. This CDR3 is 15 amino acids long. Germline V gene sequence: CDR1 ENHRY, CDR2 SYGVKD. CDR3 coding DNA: TGTGCCATCAGTGAATCCGGACTATTAGGAAACATTCAGTACTTC. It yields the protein CAISESGLLGNIQYF.

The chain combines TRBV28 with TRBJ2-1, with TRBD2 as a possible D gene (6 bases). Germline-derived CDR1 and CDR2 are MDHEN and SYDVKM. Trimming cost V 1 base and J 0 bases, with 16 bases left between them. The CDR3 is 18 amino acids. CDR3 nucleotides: TGTGCCAGCAGTTTATACCCGCTAGCGCGTAGCTCCTACAATGAGCAGTTCTTC. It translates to CASSLYPLARSSYNEQFF.

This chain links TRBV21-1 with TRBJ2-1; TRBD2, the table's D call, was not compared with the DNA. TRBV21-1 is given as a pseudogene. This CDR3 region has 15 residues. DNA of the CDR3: TGTGCCAGCAGCAGGACTAGCGGGAGTGGTAAGGAGCAGTTCTTC. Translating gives CASSRTSGSGKEQFF.

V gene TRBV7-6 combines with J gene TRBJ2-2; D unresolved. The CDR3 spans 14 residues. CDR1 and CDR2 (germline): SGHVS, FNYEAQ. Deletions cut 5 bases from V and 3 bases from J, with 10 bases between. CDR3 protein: CASSLRLDTGELFF. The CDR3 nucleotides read TGTGCCAGCAGCCTTCGGCTAGACACCGGGGAGCTGTTTTTT.

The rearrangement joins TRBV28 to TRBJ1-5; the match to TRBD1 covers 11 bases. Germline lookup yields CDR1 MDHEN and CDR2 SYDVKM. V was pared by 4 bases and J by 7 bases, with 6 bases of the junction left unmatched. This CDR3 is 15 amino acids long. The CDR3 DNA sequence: TGTGCCAGCAGTTCCTGGGGACAGGGGGTGCAGCCCCAGCATTTT. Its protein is CASSSWGQGVQPQHF.

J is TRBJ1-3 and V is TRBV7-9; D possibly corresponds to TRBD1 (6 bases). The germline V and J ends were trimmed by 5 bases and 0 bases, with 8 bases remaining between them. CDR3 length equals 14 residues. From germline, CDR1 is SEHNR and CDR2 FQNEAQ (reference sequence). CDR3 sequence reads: CASSPTGSGNTIYF. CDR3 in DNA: TGTGCCAGCAGCCCGACAGGCTCTGGAAACACCATATATTTT.

This chain's CDR3 is CASRNPEMRVNEKLFF. CDR3 nucleotides: TGTGCCAGCAGGAATCCCGAAATGCGGGTTAATGAAAAACTGTTTTTT. V and J are TRBV28 and TRBJ1-4; D call uncertain. Germline V gene lookup returns CDR1 MDHEN and CDR2 SYDVKM. Trimming took 6 bases from V and 4 from J, leaving 18 bases between them. The CDR3 totals 16 residues.

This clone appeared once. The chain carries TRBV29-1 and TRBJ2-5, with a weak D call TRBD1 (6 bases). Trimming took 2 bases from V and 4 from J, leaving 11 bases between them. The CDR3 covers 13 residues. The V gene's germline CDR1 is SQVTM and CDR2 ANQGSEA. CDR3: CSVETRGGETQYF. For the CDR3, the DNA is TGCAGCGTTGAAACCAGGGGTGGAGAGACCCAGTACTTC.

The CDR3 nucleotides are TGTGCCAGCAGGAGCGGACTATACAATGAGCAGTTCTTC. Translation: CASRSGLYNEQFF. V and J are TRBV7-9 and TRBJ2-1; D possibly corresponds to TRBD2 (6 bases). CDR1 and CDR2 from the germline V gene are SEHNR and FQNEAQ (reference sequence). The length of the CDR3 is 13 residues. The V and J ends lost 6 bases and 4 bases respectively, with 10 bases between them.

In DNA, the CDR3 is TGTGCCAGCAGCTCCGGGACTAGCGGGAGGGAATCCTACAATGAGCAGTTCTTC. Translation: CASSSGTSGRESYNEQFF. This chain links TRBV9 with TRBJ2-1; 16 bases fit TRBD2. The V and J ends lost 4 bases and 1 base, in that order; junction bases with no gene match: 5. This CDR3 has 18 residues. Germline CDR1 reads SGDLS; CDR2 reads YYNGEE.

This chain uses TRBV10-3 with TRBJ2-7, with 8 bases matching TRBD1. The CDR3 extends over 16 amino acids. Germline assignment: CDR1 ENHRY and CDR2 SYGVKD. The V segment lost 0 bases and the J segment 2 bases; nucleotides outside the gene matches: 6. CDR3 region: CAISESISGGAYEQYF. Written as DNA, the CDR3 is TGTGCCATCAGTGAGTCGATTTCAGGGGGCGCCTACGAGCAGTACTTC.

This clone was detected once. The CDR3 is CASRAGHLVNEQFF. The DNA for the CDR3 is TGTGCCAGCAGAGCGGGACACTTGGTCAATGAGCAGTTCTTC. The V gene is TRBV2, the J gene TRBJ2-1; tentatively, D is TRBD2 (7 bases). Between the trimmed V and J ends, which lost 6 bases and 6 bases, there was a span of 15 bases. CDR3 length: 14 amino acids. CDR1 is SNHLY, CDR2 FYNNEI, per germline.

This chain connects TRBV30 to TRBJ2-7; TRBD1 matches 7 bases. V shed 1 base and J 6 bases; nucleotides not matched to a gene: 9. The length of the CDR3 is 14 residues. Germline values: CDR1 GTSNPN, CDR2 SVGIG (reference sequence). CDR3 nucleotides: TGTGCCTGGAGTGCCGGAACGACAGGGCTCGAGCAGTACTTC. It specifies CAWSAGTTGLEQYF.

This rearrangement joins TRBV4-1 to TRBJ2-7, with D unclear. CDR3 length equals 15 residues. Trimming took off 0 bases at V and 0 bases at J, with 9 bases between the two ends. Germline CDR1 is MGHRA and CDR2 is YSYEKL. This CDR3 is CASSQESARSYEQYF. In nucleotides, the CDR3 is TGCGCCAGCAGCCAAGAGTCAGCGCGCTCCTACGAGCAGTACTTC.

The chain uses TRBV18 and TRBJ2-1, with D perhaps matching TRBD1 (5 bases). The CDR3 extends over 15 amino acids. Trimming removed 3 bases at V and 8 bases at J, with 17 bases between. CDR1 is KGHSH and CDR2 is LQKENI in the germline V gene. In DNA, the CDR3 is TGTGCCAGCTCACCTGGGCGGAGCGCCAGGGATGAGCAGTTCTTC. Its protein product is CASSPGRSARDEQFF.

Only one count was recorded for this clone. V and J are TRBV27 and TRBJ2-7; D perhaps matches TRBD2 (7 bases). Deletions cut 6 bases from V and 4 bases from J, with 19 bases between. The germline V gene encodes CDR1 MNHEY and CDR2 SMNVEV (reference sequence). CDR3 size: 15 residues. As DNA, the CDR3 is TGTGCCAGCAGGTTTCGGGGGGCGTTTGGATACGAGCAGTACTTC. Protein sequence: CASRFRGAFGYEQYF.

The CDR3: CASSYSNSGDEQYF. CDR3 nucleotides: TGTGCCAGCAGTTACTCGAATAGCGGGGACGAGCAGTACTTC. The chain recombines TRBV6-5 with TRBJ2-7; 8 nucleotides match TRBD2. Trimming cost V 0 bases and J 5 bases; bases outside gene matches: 3. The CDR3 contains 14 residues. Looked up from germline, CDR1 is MNHEY and CDR2 is SVGAGI.

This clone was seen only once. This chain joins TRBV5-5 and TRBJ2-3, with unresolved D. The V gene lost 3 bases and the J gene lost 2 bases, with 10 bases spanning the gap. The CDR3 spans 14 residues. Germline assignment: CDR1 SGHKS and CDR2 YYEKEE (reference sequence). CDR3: CASSYWANTDTQYF. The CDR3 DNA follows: TGTGCCAGCAGCTATTGGGCCAACACAGATACGCAGTATTTT.

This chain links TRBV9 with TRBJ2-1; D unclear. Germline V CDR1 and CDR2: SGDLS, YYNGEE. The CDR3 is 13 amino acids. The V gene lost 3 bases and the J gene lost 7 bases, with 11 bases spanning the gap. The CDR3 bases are TGTGCCAGCAGCGGTGGCAGGTCAAATGAGCAGTTCTTC. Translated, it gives CASSGGRSNEQFF.

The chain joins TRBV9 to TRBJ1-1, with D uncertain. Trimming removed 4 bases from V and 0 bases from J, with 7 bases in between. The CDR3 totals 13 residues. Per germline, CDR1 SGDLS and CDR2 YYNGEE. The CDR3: CASSTALNTEAFF. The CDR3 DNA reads TGTGCCAGCAGCACAGCCCTGAACACTGAAGCTTTCTTT. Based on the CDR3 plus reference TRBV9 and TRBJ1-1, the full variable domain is DSGVTQTPKHLITATGQRVTLRCSPRSGDLSVYWYQQSLDQGLQFLIQYYNGEERAKGNILERFSAQQFPDLHSELNLSSLELGDSALYFCASSTALNTEAFFGQGTRLTVV.

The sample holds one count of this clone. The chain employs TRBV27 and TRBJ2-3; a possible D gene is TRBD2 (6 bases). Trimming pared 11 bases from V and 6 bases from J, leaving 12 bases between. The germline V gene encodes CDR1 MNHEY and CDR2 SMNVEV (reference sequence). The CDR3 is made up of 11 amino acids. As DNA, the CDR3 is TGTGCCTCCGGGGGAGTCGATACGCAGTATTTT. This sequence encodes CASGGVDTQYF.

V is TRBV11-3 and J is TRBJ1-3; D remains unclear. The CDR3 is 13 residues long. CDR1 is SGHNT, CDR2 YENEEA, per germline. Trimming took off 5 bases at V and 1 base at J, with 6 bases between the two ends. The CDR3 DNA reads TGTGCCAGCAGCCGAGGGTCTGGAAACACCATATATTTT. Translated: CASSRGSGNTIYF.

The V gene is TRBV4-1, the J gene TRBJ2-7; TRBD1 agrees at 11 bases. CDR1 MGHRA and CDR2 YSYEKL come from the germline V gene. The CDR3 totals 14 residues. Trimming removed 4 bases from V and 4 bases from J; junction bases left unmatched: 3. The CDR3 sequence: CASSRGTGGYEQYF. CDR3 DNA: TGCGCCAGCAGCCGAGGGACAGGGGGTTACGAGCAGTACTTC.